A selection of T cell receptor beta chains follows, all from one sample in a study of blood T cell repertoires in COVID-19. Data came from immunoSEQ multiplex PCR; TCRdb stores just in-frame clones and leaves some out. This table has some 180,000 clones, roughly 84% appearing once. Sequencing input: PBMCs or T cells enriched from blood (not recorded which). The receptors stem from a woman aged 30 to 39 who had been exposed to COVID-19. Both conserved end residues are part of each CDR3.

length,J,V,CDR3
15,TRBJ1-1,TRBV5-1,CASSTLQGANTEAFF
14,TRBJ2-1,TRBV9,CASEGGDYYNEQFF
13,TRBJ2-1,TRBV5-1,CASYLTGVGEQFF
15,TRBJ2-5,TRBV5-5,CASSLGDRSRETQYF
15,TRBJ2-2,TRBV7-7,CASSGTSRSTGELFF
15,TRBJ2-3,TRBV5-8,CASSLAGGLSDTQYF
14,TRBJ2-1,TRBV11-2,CASSLLGSHNEQFF
14,TRBJ1-5,TRBV29-1,CSAAWGTGNQPQHF
15,TRBJ2-5,TRBV9,CASIPGQGGQETQYF
14,TRBJ1-3,TRBV29-1,CSVAATGSGNTIYF
15,TRBJ1-5,TRBV10-2,CASSFEGSGNQPQHF
12,TRBJ1-1,TRBV7-9,CASSLEEAEAFF
15,TRBJ2-3,TRBV11-2,CASSLNPQGTDTQYF
13,TRBJ2-5,TRBV24-1,CATSEQGQETQYF
17,TRBJ1-2,TRBV5-4,CASSAGTGATLNYGYTF
16,TRBJ2-3,TRBV18,CASSPPMGASTDTQYF
15,TRBJ1-2,TRBV14,CASSSRTGVDYGYTF
16,TRBJ2-5,TRBV5-8,CASSLGTGAYQETQYF
15,TRBJ1-2,TRBV6-1,CASSEAPGGVYGYTF
13,TRBJ1-1,TRBV7-8,CASSLDGGTEAFF
12,TRBJ2-7,TRBV18,CASSPNSPEQYF
14,TRBJ2-1,TRBV5-1,CASSLATTKNEQFF
15,TRBJ1-2,TRBV6-5,CASKEEQYKNYGYTF
14,TRBJ1-2,TRBV6-4,CASSVGLGAGGYTF
17,TRBJ1-2,TRBV5-1,CASSLEVLAGANYGYTF
18,TRBJ2-1,TRBV4-1,CASSQIGTSGGAYNEQFF
14,TRBJ2-5,TRBV5-4,CASSSWDSDETQYF
13,TRBJ1-4,TRBV7-9,CASSLGLGEKLFF
17,TRBJ2-3,TRBV11-2,CASSSRISSGGSDTQYF
16,TRBJ1-5,TRBV23-1,CASSLGTGRTGQPQHF
17,TRBJ1-6,TRBV6-6,CASSLTTGVVVDSPLHF
12,TRBJ1-1,TRBV7-2,CASRGQNTEAFF
12,TRBJ1-2,TRBV27,CAVFRQGEGYTF
13,TRBJ2-4,TRBV30,CAWSLQGANIQYF
13,TRBJ1-1,TRBV7-2,CASTPGGSAEAFF
15,TRBJ1-5,TRBV19,CASSARDRANQPQHF
16,TRBJ2-3,TRBV2,CASSEDRGPITDTQYF
20,TRBJ1-4,TRBV5-4,CASSSSYGTGISTTNEKLFF
11,TRBJ2-3,TRBV19,CASSGADTQYF
15,TRBJ2-1,TRBV9,CASSVVEGDRDEQFF
16,TRBJ2-2,TRBV7-8,CASSLNRDPSTGELFF